Below, one T cell receptor beta chain is given with its context. One end of the junction fails to match germline, which may point to a read error. This record belongs to a study of T cells in Graves' hyperthyroidism and ophthalmopathy. Exclusion of patients followed from uncontrolled infection, other autoimmune disease, pregnancy or lactation. The diagnostic basis comprised clinical symptoms, serum thyroxine and TRAb, thyroid ultrasound and orbital computed tomography. PBMCs were obtained from 10 ml fresh peripheral blood. The CDR3 is 15 residues long. The source material, RNA transcripts, was used to amplify TCR beta CDR3 regions. Initially, a first-round RT-PCR of the TCR CDR3 employed the HTBI primer set. TCRdb reprocessed the multiplex PCR reads with MiXCR, giving one entry per CDR3 protein. The table has 550,000 to 800,000 distinct CDR3 sequences, about 15% seen once.

This chain links TRBV12-3 or TRBV12-4 with TRBJ2-4, with 7 bases identical to TRBD2. The material sequenced was blood. The sequence derives from a man aged 18 to 30 with Graves' hyperthyroidism. The CDR3 protein is CASSLRRLAKNIQCF. The CDR3, as DNA: TGTGCCAGCAGCCTCAGGAGACTAGCCAAAAACATTCAGTGCTTC.